The 16 T cell receptor beta chains presented below share a single source sample, sequenced in a study of cytomegalovirus exposure and HLA in healthy donors. The PCR contained 60 Vbeta and 13 Jbeta primers. TCRdb's table, derived via immunoSEQ multiplex PCR, lists solely in-frame clones and lacks some. The sample has around 100,000 clones; about four fifths are singletons. The specimen sequenced was PBMCs. These TCRs come from a woman younger than 35 in good health and CMV-seronegative.

The genes are TRBV2 and TRBJ2-3; 9 nucleotides agree with TRBD1. Germline V gene sequence: CDR1 SNHLY, CDR2 FYNNEI. CDR3 length equals 15 residues. After removal of 6 bases from V and 6 bases from J, the junction contained 10 bases not matched to a gene. CDR3 residues: CASRVPGQGTDTQYF. CDR3 DNA sequence: TGTGCCAGCAGGGTACCGGGACAGGGAACCGATACGCAGTATTTT.

This clone was observed a few times. CDR3 in DNA: TGCAGCGCCTCACCGGGGACAGGGGGCCAAGGGGAGCAGTACTTC. It codes for CSASPGTGGQGEQYF. The chain has TRBV29-1 and TRBJ2-7; 12 bases are shared with TRBD1. V lost 7 bases to trimming and J lost 7 bases; unmatched junction nucleotides: 14. The CDR3 loop spans 15 amino acids. CDR1 and CDR2 from the germline V gene are SQVTM and ANQGSEA.

J is TRBJ2-2 and V is TRBV9; 9 nucleotides agree with TRBD1. Losses at the gene ends were 2 bases for V and 6 bases for J; bases not matched to a gene: 2. From germline, CDR1 is SGDLS and CDR2 YYNGEE. The CDR3 extends over 14 amino acids. The CDR3 loop reads CASSVGTGPGELFF. Here the CDR3 DNA reads TGTGCCAGCAGCGTGGGGACAGGGCCCGGGGAGCTGTTTTTT.

The chain uses TRBV19 and TRBJ2-7; D is unresolved. CDR3 length: 15 residues. V lost 5 bases and J lost 1, with 15 bases in between. The germline gives CDR1 LNHDA, CDR2 SQIVND (reference sequence). CDR3 region: CASSPQASTSYEQYF. For the CDR3, the DNA is TGTGCCAGTAGTCCGCAGGCGTCTACTTCCTACGAGCAGTACTTC.

The chain links TRBV6-5 to TRBJ1-5; 11 bases match TRBD1. V shed 2 bases, J shed 6 bases, and the junction held 3 bases outside the gene matches. The CDR3 runs 15 residues. CDR1 is MNHEY, CDR2 SVGAGI, per germline. CDR3 in DNA: TGTGCCAGCAGTTACGATGGGACAGGGGGTCAGCCCCAGCATTTT. Protein sequence: CASSYDGTGGQPQHF.

This clone was found once. V gene TRBV19 combines with J gene TRBJ1-2; TRBD1 might be the D (6 bases). The CDR3 covers 15 residues. Trimming removed 3 bases from V and 8 bases from J, with 19 bases in between. In germline, CDR1 is LNHDA, CDR2 SQIVND (reference sequence). CDR3 nucleotides: TGTGCCAGTAGTATGGACAGCCTCATGCCCCTGGGCTACACCTTC. Translating it yields CASSMDSLMPLGYTF.

The table lists this clone with a few counts. The rearrangement joins TRBV6-5 to TRBJ2-2; D uncertain. From germline, CDR1 is MNHEY and CDR2 SVGAGI. V lost 6 bases to trimming and J lost 1 base, with 9 bases between them. This CDR3 contains 14 residues. The CDR3 protein is CASSTRRNTGELFF. Here the CDR3 DNA reads TGTGCCAGCAGCACCCGGAGGAACACCGGGGAGCTGTTTTTT.

The CDR3 is CASDFKGSNEQFF. The DNA of the CDR3 is TGTGCCAGCGACTTTAAGGGGTCCAATGAGCAGTTCTTC. The chain joins TRBV5-4 to TRBJ2-1; possible D gene TRBD1, 5 bases. Germline V gives CDR1 SGHNT, CDR2 YYREEE (reference sequence). The germline V and J ends were trimmed by 7 bases and 6 bases, with 14 bases remaining between them. This CDR3 has 13 residues.

This clone has ten or more counts. The chain has TRBV6-1 and TRBJ2-7; 8 bases agree with TRBD2. Germline V CDR1 and CDR2: MNHNS, SASEGT. The V gene end was trimmed by 2 bases and the J gene end by 2 bases; junction bases not matched to a gene: 5. This CDR3 is 15 amino acids long. This chain's CDR3 is CASSERVAGPYEQYF. CDR3 in DNA: TGTGCCAGCAGTGAACGGGTAGCGGGGCCCTACGAGCAGTACTTC.

The chain joins TRBV7-2 to TRBJ1-2, with 10 bases identical to TRBD1. V dropped 5 bases and J dropped 8; count of bases not matched to a gene: 8. The CDR3 has 14 residues. Germline V gene lookup returns CDR1 SGHTA and CDR2 FQGNSA. Here the CDR3 reads CASSRRQGATGYTF. DNA for the CDR3: TGTGCCAGCAGCCGACGACAGGGGGCGACGGGCTACACCTTC.

The chain combines TRBV7-2 with TRBJ2-3; 8 bases match TRBD2. The length of the CDR3 is 14 residues. The germline V gene encodes CDR1 SGHTA and CDR2 FQGNSA. The trim removed 11 bases at V and 1 base at J, leaving 8 bases unmatched. This CDR3 is CAVWSSGGTDTQYF. The CDR3, as DNA: TGTGCCGTATGGAGTAGCGGGGGCACAGATACGCAGTATTTT.

This clone showed up just a few times. The V and J genes are TRBV5-1 and TRBJ1-3; D gene uncertain. The germline V and J ends were trimmed by 0 bases and 2 bases, with 15 bases remaining between them. The CDR3 loop spans 17 amino acids. CDR1 is SGHRS and CDR2 is YFSETQ in the germline V gene. CDR3 sequence reads: CASSLALVPPAGNTIYF. The CDR3, as DNA: TGCGCCAGCAGCTTGGCTCTTGTCCCTCCGGCTGGAAACACCATATATTTT. Filled out from reference TRBV5-1 and TRBJ1-3, the complete variable domain reads KAGVTQTPRYLIKTRGQQVTLSCSPISGHRSVSWYQQTPGQGLQFLFEYFSETQRNKGNFPGRFSGRQFSNSRSEMNVSTLELGDSALYLCASSLALVPPAGNTIYFGEGSWLTVV.

The chain has TRBV19 and TRBJ2-3; TRBD2 aligns across 8 bases. The CDR3 is made up of 13 amino acids. Trimming cost V 7 bases and J 1 base; bases outside gene matches: 1. CDR1 and CDR2 (germline): LNHDA, SQIVND (reference sequence). This CDR3 is CASTGGGTDTQYF. The CDR3 nucleotides read TGTGCCAGTACGGGGGGGGGCACAGATACGCAGTATTTT. Full variable domain (remainder filled in from reference TRBV19 and TRBJ2-3): DGGITQSPKYLFRKEGQNVTLSCEQNLNHDAMYWYRQDPGQGLRLIYYSQIVNDFQKGDIAEGYSVSREKKESFPLTVTSAQKNPTAFYLCASTGGGTDTQYFGPGTRLTVL.

The chain couples TRBV9 to TRBJ2-4, with 8 positions matching TRBD2. The germline V gene has CDR1 SGDLS and CDR2 YYNGEE. The V and J ends lost 0 bases and 6 bases, in that order; junction bases with no gene match: 5. The CDR3 sequence is 15 residues long. The chain's CDR3 is CASSVAGAGANIQYF. The CDR3, as DNA: TGTGCCAGCAGCGTAGCGGGAGCGGGGGCAAACATTCAGTACTTC.

A few counts support this clone. The chain's CDR3 is CASSQDRSGGNGYTF. CDR3 DNA: TGCGCCAGCAGCCAAGATAGATCAGGGGGCAATGGCTACACCTTC. The chain employs TRBV4-1 and TRBJ1-2, with 8 bases matching TRBD1. The ends lost 0 bases at V and 6 bases at J; junction bases unmatched: 6. Per germline, CDR1 MGHRA and CDR2 YSYEKL. The CDR3 sequence is 15 residues long.

The gene calls are TRBV19 and TRBJ2-4; D is unclear. Trimming left V 5 bases short and J 0 bases short, with 11 bases between. The CDR3 runs 15 residues. Germline CDR1 and CDR2: LNHDA and SQIVND (reference sequence). CDR3: CASSWSSLAKNIQYF. CDR3 nucleotide sequence: TGTGCCAGTAGTTGGAGTTCTCTAGCCAAAAACATTCAGTACTTC.